This TCR beta chain was found in a study of cytomegalovirus exposure and HLA in healthy donors. Broader study findings: When a later analysis was performed, an Asian-associated ancestry cluster reportedly had fewer N-insertions than the roughly 630-donor mean.

Healthy bone marrow donors made up the donor group. Use of 60 Vbeta and 13 Jbeta primers characterized the PCR. Original data processing: In a later analysis, 79 million or so unique TCR beta chains included roughly 11 million shared by two or more donors. Assay: immunoSEQ multiplex PCR; the TCRdb copy retains only in-frame clones and omits some. That table is the source of V, J and clone size, and D and trimming were worked out from the DNA. This sample has 200,000 to 250,000 clones, with 70% to 90% found just once. About this clone: The target antigen is unknown.

Sequencing input: PBMCs. The TCR comes from a girl under 10 years old in good health and CMV-seronegative.

The CDR3 sequence is CASSVGGQPPLVDYGYTF. Here the CDR3 DNA reads TGTGCCAGCAGCGTAGGGGGGCAGCCACCCCTAGTAGACTATGGCTACACCTTC. V usage is TRBV9 and J usage is TRBJ1-2; a possible D gene is TRBD1 (6 bases). CDR1 and CDR2 (germline): SGDLS, YYNGEE. The V end was cut by 0 bases, the J end by 3 bases, with 21 bases between. The CDR3 is made up of 18 amino acids.